This TCR beta chain was obtained from a study of spatial heterogeneity in lung cancer. Study in general: Available PBMC from follow-up, collected a median of around two years after resection, underwent sequencing. A unique TCR and UMI combination showed up more than ten times in raw reads, on average.

Trimming removed 5 bases at V and 1 base at J, with 11 bases between. This CDR3 spans 14 amino acids. Looked up from germline, CDR1 is MNHNS and CDR2 is SASEGT. This clonotype was recorded at least ten times. Every TCR cDNA molecule carried a tag that served as a unique molecular identifier. TCRdb called the 5' RACE reads again in MiXCR, with one record for every CDR3 protein. The sample records roughly 120,000 distinct CDR3 sequences, approximately 12% being singletons. Time point defined: blood at routine non-recurrence follow-up after resection. Sequencing was performed on whole RNA extracted from tumor and nontumor lung tissue, or from frozen PBMC, and the material was left unsorted.

The sequence was obtained from a male donor with early-stage non-small cell lung cancer. The rearrangement links TRBV6-1 to TRBJ1-1, with D hard to call. Sequencing used PBMCs, obtained at follow-up. CDR3 amino acids: CASSSAARNTEAFF. DNA of the CDR3: TGTGCCAGCAGTTCAGCCGCAAGGAACACTGAAGCTTTCTTT.